This T cell receptor beta chain appears in the sequencing data of a study of cytomegalovirus exposure and HLA in healthy donors. Study-level background: A subsequent analysis stated that the roughly 120 validation repertoires were run on the same platform as the 550 to 750 first-cohort repertoires.

The method was immunoSEQ multiplex PCR; TCRdb's version includes in-frame clones alone and lacks a portion of them. The sample shows approximately 59,000 clones, 93% of them seen only once. Study-level findings and limits: A list of more than 150 TCR beta chains associated with cytomegalovirus was given.

Turning to this clone: Its antigen is undetermined.

V shed 5 bases and J shed 8 bases, with 7 bases lying between them. CDR3 size: 11 residues. Germline V gene data show CDR1 as SEHNR and CDR2 as FQNEAQ (reference sequence). This sequence was found in a woman between 18 and 29 years old in good health and CMV-seropositive. The sample comprised PBMCs. The V and J genes are TRBV7-9 and TRBJ1-5; unclear D gene. The chain's CDR3 is CASSPQEPQHF. The CDR3 DNA reads TGTGCCAGCAGCCCCCAGGAGCCCCAGCATTTT.